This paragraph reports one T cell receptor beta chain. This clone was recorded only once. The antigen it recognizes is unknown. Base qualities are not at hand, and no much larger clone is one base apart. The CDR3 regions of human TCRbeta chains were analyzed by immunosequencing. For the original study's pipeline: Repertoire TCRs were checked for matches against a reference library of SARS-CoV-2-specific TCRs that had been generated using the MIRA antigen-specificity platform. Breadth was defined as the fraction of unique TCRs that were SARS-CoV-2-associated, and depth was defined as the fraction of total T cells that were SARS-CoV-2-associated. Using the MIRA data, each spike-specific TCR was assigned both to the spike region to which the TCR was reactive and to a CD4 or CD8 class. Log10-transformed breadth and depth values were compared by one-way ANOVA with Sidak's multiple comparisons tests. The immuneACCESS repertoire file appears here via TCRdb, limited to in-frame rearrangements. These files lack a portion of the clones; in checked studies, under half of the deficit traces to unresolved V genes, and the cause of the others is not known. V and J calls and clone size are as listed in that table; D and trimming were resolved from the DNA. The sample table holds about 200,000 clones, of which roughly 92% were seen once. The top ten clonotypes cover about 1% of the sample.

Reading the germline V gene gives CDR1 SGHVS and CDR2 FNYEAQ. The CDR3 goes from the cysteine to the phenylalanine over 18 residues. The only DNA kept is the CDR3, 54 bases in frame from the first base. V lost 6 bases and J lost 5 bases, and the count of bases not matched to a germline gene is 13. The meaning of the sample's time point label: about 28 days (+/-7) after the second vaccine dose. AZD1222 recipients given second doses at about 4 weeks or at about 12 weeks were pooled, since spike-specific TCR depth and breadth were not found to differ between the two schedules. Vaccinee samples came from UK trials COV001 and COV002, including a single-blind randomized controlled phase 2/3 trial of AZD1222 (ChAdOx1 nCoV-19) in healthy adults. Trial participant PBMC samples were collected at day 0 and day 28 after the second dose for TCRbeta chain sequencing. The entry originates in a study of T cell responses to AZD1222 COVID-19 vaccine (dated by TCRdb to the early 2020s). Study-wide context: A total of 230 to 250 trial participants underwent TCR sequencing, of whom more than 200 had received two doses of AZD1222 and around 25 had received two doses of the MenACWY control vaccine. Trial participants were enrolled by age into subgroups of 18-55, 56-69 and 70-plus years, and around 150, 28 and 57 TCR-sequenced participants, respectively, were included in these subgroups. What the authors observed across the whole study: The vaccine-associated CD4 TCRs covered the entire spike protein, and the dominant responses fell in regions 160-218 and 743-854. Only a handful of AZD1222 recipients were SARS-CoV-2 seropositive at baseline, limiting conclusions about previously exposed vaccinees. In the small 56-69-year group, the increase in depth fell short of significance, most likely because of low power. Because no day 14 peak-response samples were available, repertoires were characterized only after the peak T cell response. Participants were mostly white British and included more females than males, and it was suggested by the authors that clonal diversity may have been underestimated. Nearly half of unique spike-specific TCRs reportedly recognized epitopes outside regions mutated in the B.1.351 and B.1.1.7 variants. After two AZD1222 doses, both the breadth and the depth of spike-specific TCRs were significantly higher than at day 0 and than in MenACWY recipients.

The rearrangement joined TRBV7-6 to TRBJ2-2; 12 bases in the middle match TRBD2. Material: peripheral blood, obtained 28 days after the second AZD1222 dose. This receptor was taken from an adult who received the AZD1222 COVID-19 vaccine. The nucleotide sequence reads TGTGCCAGCAGTCCCATCTTGACTAGCGGGGGTTTTACCGGGGAGCTGTTTTTT. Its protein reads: CASSPILTSGGFTGELFF.